This T cell receptor (beta chain) appears in the sequencing data of a study of shared clonotypes between healthy human individuals. Study at large: The donors, two women and a few men, were aged 18 to 49.

Germline assignment: CDR1 GTSNPN and CDR2 SVGIG (reference sequence). There are 13 residues in the CDR3. V was clipped by 1 base and J by 7 bases, with 11 bases between them. Assay: immunoSEQ multiplex PCR; the TCRdb copy retains only in-frame clones and omits some. The sample lists around 700,000 clones, around four fifths occurring once. This TCR came from a woman aged 25-40 years in good health. The specimen was memory CD4+ T cells sorted from blood. Subset specified: CD45RA-negative fraction. The chain links TRBV30 to TRBJ1-5; D not certain. The CDR3 DNA follows: TGTGCCTGGAGTGGCCCCGAGGTACAGCCCCAGCATTTT. Its protein is CAWSGPEVQPQHF.